Listed below are T cell receptor beta chains from one sample, sequenced in a study of T cells in Graves' hyperthyroidism and ophthalmopathy. TCRdb itself ran the multiplex PCR reads through MiXCR, one entry per CDR3 protein. The table includes about 480,000 distinct CDR3 sequences, approximately 15% detected once. The specimen sequenced was blood. These receptors all stem from a young woman with Graves' hyperthyroidism. Both conserved end residues are part of each CDR3. A D gene is named only where the DNA matches it firmly. Some rows have no size entry. The others give once, few or many, or a class for an expanded clone.

TRBV12-3/TRBV12-4	.	TRBJ2-1	.	TGTGCCAGCAGTCCCCCGGTGGGGCTTTCGAATGAGCGGTTCTTC	CASSPPVGLSNERFF
TRBV15	few	TRBJ1-1	TRBD1	TGTGCCACCAGCAGGCGGACAGGGAACACTGAAGCTTTCTTT	CATSRRTGNTEAFF
TRBV10-3	many	TRBJ2-1	.	TGTGCCATCAGTGAGTCGACTATCAGGGTCAATGAGCAGTTCTTC	CAISESTIRVNEQFF
TRBV20-1	.	TRBJ2-1	.	TGCAGTGCTAGAGATCGACGCAGGGGAAATGAGCAGTTCTTC	CSARDRRRGNEQFF
TRBV2	many	TRBJ2-5	TRBD2	TGTGCCAGCAGCGTGTTAGGGACTAGCGGGATCCAAGAGACCCAGTACTTC	CASSVLGTSGIQETQYF
TRBV20-1	.	TRBJ1-4	.	TGCAGTGCTAGAGAACCCCGGGGGGGGGCGGATAATGAAAAACTGTTTTTT	CSAREPRGGADNEKLFF
TRBV11-2	many	TRBJ1-2	.	TGTGCCAGCAGCTTAGATCTTTCCGCGGCGGATAACTATGGCTACACCTTC	CASSLDLSAADNYGYTF
TRBV11-3	many	TRBJ2-1	.	TGTGCCAGCAGCTTAGGGCATGCGGGAAGACCCTACAATGAGCAGTTCTTC	CASSLGHAGRPYNEQFF
TRBV18	many	TRBJ2-1	.	TGTGCCAGCTCAGCAACCAGTACCAATGAGCAGTTCTTC	CASSATSTNEQFF
TRBV27	.	TRBJ1-2	TRBD1	TGTGCCAGCAGTTTAACTTCCGGGACAGGGGCTGGCGGCTACACCTTC	CASSLTSGTGAGGYTF
TRBV30	many	TRBJ1-2	.	TGTGCCTGGATCCCGAGGGGGTATCATGGCTACACCTTC	CAWIPRGYHGYTF
TRBV5-1	many	TRBJ2-1	.	TGCGCCAGCAGCTTGGACGGAAACAATGAGCAGTTCTTC	CASSLDGNNEQFF
TRBV3-1	many	TRBJ2-1	.	TGTGCCAGCAGCCAAGGACCCCCCAATGAGCAGTTCTTC	CASSQGPPNEQFF
TRBV6-1	.	TRBJ1-2	.	TGTGCCAGCAGTGCGACGACACCGACCGAAGGCTACACCTTC	CASSATTPTEGYTF
TRBV27	many	TRBJ2-3	TRBD2	TGTGCCAGCAGTTTTAGGGGCGGGAGTGCAGATACGCAGTATTTT	CASSFRGGSADTQYF
TRBV6-5	few	TRBJ1-2	.	TGTGCCAGCAGTTACTCTTTGGCTTCTCTGAGTGGCTACACCTTC	CASSYSLASLSGYTF
TRBV11-2	many	TRBJ2-1	TRBD2	TGTGCCAGCAGCCGTTGGCGGGAGGGCCGGTTTGAGCAGTTCTTC	CASSRWREGRFEQFF
TRBV5-1	many	TRBJ2-1	.	TGCGCCAGCAGCTCGCCCCTCTACAATGAGCAGTTCTTC	CASSSPLYNEQFF
TRBV19	many	TRBJ2-3	.	TGTGCCAGTAGTACCCTACGGGACAACACAGATACGCAGTATTTT	CASSTLRDNTDTQYF
TRBV7-9	few	TRBJ1-2	TRBD1	TGTGCCAGCACCCGACAGGGCCTAGCTAACTATGGCTACACCTTC	CASTRQGLANYGYTF
TRBV7-8	.	TRBJ2-1	.	TGTGCCAGCAGTCCGACCGATTATGAGCAGTTCTTC	CASSPTDYEQFF
TRBV4-1	few	TRBJ2-3	TRBD2	TGCGCCAGCAGTCGACTAGCGCCAGATACGCAGTATTTT	CASSRLAPDTQYF
TRBV5-1	.	TRBJ2-5	TRBD2	TGCGCCAGCAGCTTGGGGAGACTAGCGGGGAGGGAAGAGACCCAGTACTTC	CASSLGRLAGREETQYF
TRBV7-3	many	TRBJ1-1	.	TGTGCCAGCAGCCCAACTCCCATCACGGAATATACAGGCGGGGGGAACACTGAAGCTTTCTTT	CASSPTPITEYTGGGNTEAFF
TRBV20-1	few	TRBJ2-4	.	TGCAGTGCTTTGCACCCCGGGACTAAAAACATTCAGTACTTC	CSALHPGTKNIQYF
TRBV2	.	TRBJ2-7	.	TGTGCCAGCAGTGAAGCCGGGGCTACAAGATACGAGCAGTACTTC	CASSEAGATRYEQYF
TRBV3-1	many	TRBJ1-4	.	TGTGCCAGCAGCCGCCCCCGGGGCCCAGGATCCGCAAAACTGTTTTTT	CASSRPRGPGSAKLFF
TRBV4-1	many	TRBJ2-1	.	TGCGCCAGCAGCCAAACCGGGACATTCTACAATGAGCAGTTCTTC	CASSQTGTFYNEQFF
TRBV6-1	.	TRBJ2-5	TRBD1	TGTGCCAGCTTAAATAGCAGGGGGTCGGAGACCCAGTACTTC	CASLNSRGSETQYF
TRBV6-1	few	TRBJ2-1	TRBD2	TGTGCCAGCAGCCCCCCGCTAGCGGGATACAATGAGCAGTTCTTC	CASSPPLAGYNEQFF
TRBV6-2/TRBV6-3	.	TRBJ2-1	TRBD2	TGTGCCAGCAGTGGAACTAGCGGGAGGATCAACAATGAGCAGTTCTTC	CASSGTSGRINNEQFF
TRBV20-1	few	TRBJ1-5	.	TGCAGTGCTAGAGACAAAGCGCAATCAGGGGTGATTAGGAATCAGCCCCAGCATTTT	CSARDKAQSGVIRNQPQHF
TRBV6-1	.	TRBJ1-1	.	TGTGCCAGCAGCCTGGCCAGGGATAACACTGAAGCTTTCTTT	CASSLARDNTEAFF
TRBV28	.	TRBJ2-5	.	TGTGCCAGCGTCAGTTTGGTCCCAGGGCCCCAGTACTTC	CASVSLVPGPQYF
TRBV6-1	.	TRBJ1-5	.	TGTGCCAGCAAGGAGGGTCAGCCCCAGCATTTT	CASKEGQPQHF
TRBV24-1	.	TRBJ1-4	.	TGTGCCACCAGTGACCGGGACACCTTTAATGAAAGACTGTTTTTT	CATSDRDTFNERLFF
TRBV7-3	.	TRBJ2-1	.	TGTGCCAGCAGCCCGCAGGGGGGAGCGAGACTTGCCAATGAGCAGTTCTTC	CASSPQGGARLANEQFF
TRBV25-1	.	TRBJ1-2	.	TGTGCCAGCAGCCCCGGGGTCGAAAGAGCTGGCTACACCTTC	CASSPGVERAGYTF
TRBV3-1	many	TRBJ2-7	TRBD2	TGTGCCAGCAGCCAAGGGGCAGCGGGAGTTCTCTACGAGCAGTACTTC	CASSQGAAGVLYEQYF
TRBV12-3/TRBV12-4	many	TRBJ1-4	.	TGTGCCAGCAGTTTATACAGCTCGGAAAAACTGTTTTTT	CASSLYSSEKLFF
TRBV19	many	TRBJ1-1	.	TGTGCCAGTAGTAGGCCGAACACTGAAGCTTTCTTT	CASSRPNTEAFF
TRBV30	many	TRBJ1-2	.	TGTGCCTGGAGTGACAGTTACTATGGCTACACCTTC	CAWSDSYYGYTF